This T cell receptor beta chain was recovered during a study of cytomegalovirus exposure and HLA in healthy donors. The repertoire was sequenced with immunoSEQ multiplex PCR; TCRdb's copy has only in-frame clones and lacks some. This sample yields 110,000 or so clones, of which approximately 88% are seen a single time; 1.5% to 2% belongs to the top ten. The V gene lost 1 base and the J gene lost 9 bases, with 12 bases spanning the gap. This CDR3 has 12 residues. Germline V gene data show CDR1 as GTSNPN and CDR2 as SVGIG (reference sequence). The material sequenced was PBMCs. The TCR originated in a man aged 18 to 30 in good health and CMV-seronegative. This sequence joins TRBV30 and TRBJ1-1; weak D call: TRBD1 (5 bases). The CDR3 loop is CAWSAPGPKAFF. DNA for the CDR3: TGTGCCTGGAGTGCCCCAGGGCCTAAAGCTTTCTTT.